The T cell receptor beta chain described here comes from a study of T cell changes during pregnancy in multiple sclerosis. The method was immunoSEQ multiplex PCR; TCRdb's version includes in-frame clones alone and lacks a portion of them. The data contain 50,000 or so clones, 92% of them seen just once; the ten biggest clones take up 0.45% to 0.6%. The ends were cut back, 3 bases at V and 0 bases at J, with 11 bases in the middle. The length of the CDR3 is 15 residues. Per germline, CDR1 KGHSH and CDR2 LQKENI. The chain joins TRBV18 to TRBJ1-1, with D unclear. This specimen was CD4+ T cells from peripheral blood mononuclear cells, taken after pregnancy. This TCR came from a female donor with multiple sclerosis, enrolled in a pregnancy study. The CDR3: CASSPARDMNTEAFF. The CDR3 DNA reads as TGTGCCAGCTCACCGGCACGAGACATGAACACTGAAGCTTTCTTT.